A selection of T cell receptor beta chains follows, all from one sample in a study of cytomegalovirus exposure and HLA in healthy donors. Produced via immunoSEQ multiplex PCR; TCRdb's table is partial and in-frame only. The profile shows about 80,000 clones, 79% of them singletons. Sequenced material: PBMCs. These receptors were obtained from a woman in her thirties or forties in good health and CMV-seropositive. CDR3s include the opening cysteine and the closing phenylalanine or tryptophan. A D gene is named only where the DNA matches it firmly. Only part of the rows carry a size: once, few, many, or a class if the clone is expanded.

DNA: TGTGCCTGGAGGTGGACAGGGGGCGACGAGCAGTACTTC; CDR3: CAWRWTGGDEQYF; V: TRBV30; J: TRBJ2-7; size: once; D: TRBD1
DNA: TGTGCCAGCAGTGAATATTTCTCTAGCGGGAGGGGCGGGGAGCTGTTTTTT; CDR3: CASSEYFSSGRGGELFF; V: TRBV25-1; J: TRBJ2-2; size: -; D: TRBD2
DNA: TGCGCCAGCAGCTTGGCCGTCAGGGGATCCCAGTACTTC; CDR3: CASSLAVRGSQYF; V: TRBV5-1; J: TRBJ2-5; size: -; D: -
DNA: TGTGCCAGCAGCTGGGGGACAGGCAAAAACATTCAGTACTTC; CDR3: CASSWGTGKNIQYF; V: TRBV5-1; J: TRBJ2-4; size: few; D: TRBD1
DNA: TGTGCCAGCAGCCAAAGCAATTCACCCCTCCACTTT; CDR3: CASSQSNSPLHF; V: TRBV6-5; J: TRBJ1-6; size: -; D: -
DNA: TGCGCCAGCACCCCCGACCGGGAGATGAACACTGAAGCTTTCTTT; CDR3: CASTPDREMNTEAFF; V: TRBV5-1; J: TRBJ1-1; size: -; D: -
DNA: TGTGCCAGCAGCTTGGTGGGGGGGGCCACAGATACGCAGTATTTT; CDR3: CASSLVGGATDTQYF; V: TRBV5-4; J: TRBJ2-3; size: -; D: -
DNA: TGCGCCAGCAGGGACATGGGGCTCACAGATACGCAGTATTTT; CDR3: CASRDMGLTDTQYF; V: TRBV4-1; J: TRBJ2-3; size: -; D: -
DNA: TGCGCCAGCAGCCTCCGGGACAGGGAAGTCTATGGCTACACCTTC; CDR3: CASSLRDREVYGYTF; V: TRBV5-1; J: TRBJ1-2; size: -; D: TRBD1
DNA: TGCGCCAGCAGCTTGGACCACGACAGCTACGAGCAGTACTTC; CDR3: CASSLDHDSYEQYF; V: TRBV5-1; J: TRBJ2-7; size: -; D: -
DNA: TGTGCCAGCAGCCAAGATCTCAGGCAAGCAAATAGGAACACTGAAGCTTTCTTT; CDR3: CASSQDLRQANRNTEAFF; V: TRBV4-2; J: TRBJ1-1; size: -; D: -
DNA: TGTGCCAGCAAATCGGGAGTCGAGCAGTTCTTC; CDR3: CASKSGVEQFF; V: TRBV7-9; J: TRBJ2-1; size: once; D: -
DNA: TGTGCCAGCAGCCCTTCTCCGGGGGGGCCGACCTACGAGCAGTACTTC; CDR3: CASSPSPGGPTYEQYF; V: TRBV5-6; J: TRBJ2-7; size: -; D: TRBD2
DNA: TGTGCCAGCAGAACCGGGACAGAGGGTTTCGGGCAGTACTTC; CDR3: CASRTGTEGFGQYF; V: TRBV6-5; J: TRBJ2-7; size: -; D: TRBD1
DNA: TGTGCCAGCAGCTTAGGTCAGGGCGGCTACGAGCAGTACTTC; CDR3: CASSLGQGGYEQYF; V: TRBV5-4; J: TRBJ2-7; size: once; D: -
DNA: TGTGCCAGCAGCTTAGCTCTCGCAGGGGTCAATCAGCCCCAGCATTTT; CDR3: CASSLALAGVNQPQHF; V: TRBV7-8; J: TRBJ1-5; size: -; D: -
DNA: TGTGCCAGCAGCATCCGGACAGGGTCCGGCACAGATACGCAGTATTTT; CDR3: CASSIRTGSGTDTQYF; V: TRBV7-9; J: TRBJ2-3; size: -; D: TRBD1
DNA: TGTGCCAGCAGTTTATCTAGGGGTCTGGGTTCACCCCTCCACTTT; CDR3: CASSLSRGLGSPLHF; V: TRBV28; J: TRBJ1-6; size: -; D: -
DNA: TGTGCCAGCAGTTCCAGGATACTCGGGGAGCTGTTTTTT; CDR3: CASSSRILGELFF; V: TRBV6-5; J: TRBJ2-2; size: once; D: -
DNA: TGTGCCAGCAGCGTAGTCGGCAATCAGCCCCAGCATTTT; CDR3: CASSVVGNQPQHF; V: TRBV9; J: TRBJ1-5; size: -; D: -
DNA: TGTGCCAGCAGCTCGAACGCAGGGAATCCCCAGCATTTT; CDR3: CASSSNAGNPQHF; V: TRBV7-9; J: TRBJ1-5; size: -; D: -
DNA: TGCGCCAGCAGCTTGGATACTCTGGGACAGGGGGCGAAAGAGCAGTACTTC; CDR3: CASSLDTLGQGAKEQYF; V: TRBV5-1; J: TRBJ2-7; size: -; D: TRBD1
DNA: TGTGCCACCCAAGGGGAACCTGGAAACACCATATATTTT; CDR3: CATQGEPGNTIYF; V: TRBV15; J: TRBJ1-3; size: -; D: -
DNA: TGTGCCACCAGCAGCTACGGTACCTCCCGGTTTTTT; CDR3: CATSSYGTSRFF; V: TRBV15; J: TRBJ1-4; size: -; D: -
DNA: TGCAGCGTTGACGCACAGGAGCCCTATGGCTACACCTTC; CDR3: CSVDAQEPYGYTF; V: TRBV29-1; J: TRBJ1-2; size: -; D: -
DNA: TGTGCCAGCAGCCAATACAGACAGCCATTCTACGAGCAGTACTTC; CDR3: CASSQYRQPFYEQYF; V: TRBV14; J: TRBJ2-7; size: few; D: -
DNA: TGTGCCAGCTTTTGGGACAGGTCCCTCCAAGAGACCCAGTACTTC; CDR3: CASFWDRSLQETQYF; V: TRBV7-9; J: TRBJ2-5; size: -; D: TRBD1
DNA: TGTGCCAGCAGTTGGGGTCGGGGGAGCTCCTACAATGAGCAGTTCTTC; CDR3: CASSWGRGSSYNEQFF; V: TRBV5-6; J: TRBJ2-1; size: few; D: -
DNA: TGTGCCAGCAGTCTACCAGGGGGCTACGAGCAGTACTTC; CDR3: CASSLPGGYEQYF; V: TRBV2; J: TRBJ2-7; size: -; D: TRBD1
DNA: TGCGCCAGCAGCCAAGAACAGGAATACTCTGGAAACACCATATATTTT; CDR3: CASSQEQEYSGNTIYF; V: TRBV4-1; J: TRBJ1-3; size: -; D: -
DNA: TGCGCCAGCAGCCCGGGACTAGCGGGAGGGCTATACGAGCAGTACTTC; CDR3: CASSPGLAGGLYEQYF; V: TRBV5-1; J: TRBJ2-7; size: -; D: TRBD2
DNA: TGTGCCAGCAGCACCGGACTAACTAGCACAGATACGCAGTATTTT; CDR3: CASSTGLTSTDTQYF; V: TRBV9; J: TRBJ2-3; size: once; D: -
DNA: TGTGCCAGCAGCTTAGATGAGAGGGGGCCCCGCGCTGAAGCTTTCTTT; CDR3: CASSLDERGPRAEAFF; V: TRBV7-9; J: TRBJ1-1; size: -; D: TRBD1
DNA: TGCAGCGTTGAACCCCGCGCGGGGGTCACTGAAGCTTTCTTT; CDR3: CSVEPRAGVTEAFF; V: TRBV29-1; J: TRBJ1-1; size: -; D: -
DNA: TGTGCCAGCAGCTTTACAGGGGGCCATACCATGAGCAATCAGCCCCAGCATTTT; CDR3: CASSFTGGHTMSNQPQHF; V: TRBV5-6; J: TRBJ1-5; size: -; D: TRBD1
DNA: TGTGCCAGCATTCGGACAGGGGGTGGTGTGGAGCAGTACTTC; CDR3: CASIRTGGGVEQYF; V: TRBV2; J: TRBJ2-7; size: -; D: TRBD1
DNA: TGTGCCAGCACCCAGGACAGGGGTGGCTACACCTTC; CDR3: CASTQDRGGYTF; V: TRBV2; J: TRBJ1-2; size: -; D: TRBD1
DNA: TGTGCCAGCAGTGAATTGAGAAACTATGGCTACACCTTC; CDR3: CASSELRNYGYTF; V: TRBV2; J: TRBJ1-2; size: -; D: -
DNA: TGTGCCAGCAGCTTATGGGACAGCTCCTACGAGCAGTACTTC; CDR3: CASSLWDSSYEQYF; V: TRBV7-8; J: TRBJ2-7; size: -; D: TRBD1
DNA: TGTGCCAGCACCCCGGACGGGAGAAGCAATCAGCCCCAGCATTTT; CDR3: CASTPDGRSNQPQHF; V: TRBV7-9; J: TRBJ1-5; size: -; D: -
DNA: TGTGCCAGCTCACCCCGCACGGTGACAACTAATGAAAAACTGTTTTTT; CDR3: CASSPRTVTTNEKLFF; V: TRBV18; J: TRBJ1-4; size: once; D: -
DNA: TGTGCCAGCAGTGATGGGACTAGCGGGGTTTACGAGCAGTACTTC; CDR3: CASSDGTSGVYEQYF; V: TRBV2; J: TRBJ2-7; size: -; D: TRBD2
DNA: TGTGCCAGCAGTGATGGCCCCAGCGGGGAGCTGTTTTTT; CDR3: CASSDGPSGELFF; V: TRBV6-1; J: TRBJ2-2; size: once; D: -
DNA: TGCGCCAGCAGCTTGTTCAGGGCAAGAGAGTCCCAGTACTTC; CDR3: CASSLFRARESQYF; V: TRBV5-1; J: TRBJ2-5; size: -; D: -
DNA: TGTGCCAGCAGTGAGGAACAGCGGGGTCGGGCAGAGACCCAGTACTTC; CDR3: CASSEEQRGRAETQYF; V: TRBV6-1; J: TRBJ2-5; size: -; D: TRBD2
DNA: TGTGCCTGGAGTGAAATATCAGGGGGGCCCGGCACAGATACGCAGTATTTT; CDR3: CAWSEISGGPGTDTQYF; V: TRBV30; J: TRBJ2-3; size: -; D: -
DNA: TGCGCCAGCAGACCCACAGGGGTCGTCTATGGCTACACCTTC; CDR3: CASRPTGVVYGYTF; V: TRBV5-1; J: TRBJ1-2; size: -; D: TRBD1